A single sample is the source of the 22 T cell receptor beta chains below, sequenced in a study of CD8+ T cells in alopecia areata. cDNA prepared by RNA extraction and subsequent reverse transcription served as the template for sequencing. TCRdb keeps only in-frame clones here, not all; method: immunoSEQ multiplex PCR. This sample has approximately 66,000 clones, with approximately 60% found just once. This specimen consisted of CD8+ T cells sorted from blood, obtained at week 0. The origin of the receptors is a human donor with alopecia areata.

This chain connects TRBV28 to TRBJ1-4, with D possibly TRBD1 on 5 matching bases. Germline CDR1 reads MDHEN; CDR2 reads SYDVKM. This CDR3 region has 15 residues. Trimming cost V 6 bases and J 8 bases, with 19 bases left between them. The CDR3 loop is CASRETVSRDEKLFF. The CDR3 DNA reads TGTGCCAGCAGAGAGACAGTTTCAAGAGACGAAAAACTGTTTTTT.

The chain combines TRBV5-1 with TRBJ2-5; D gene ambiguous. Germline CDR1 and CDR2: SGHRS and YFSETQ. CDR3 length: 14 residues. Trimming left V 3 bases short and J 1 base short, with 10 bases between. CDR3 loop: CASSYLGVQETQYF. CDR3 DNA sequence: TGCGCCAGCAGCTACTTAGGAGTCCAAGAGACCCAGTACTTC. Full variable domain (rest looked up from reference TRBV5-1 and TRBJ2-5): KAGVTQTPRYLIKTRGQQVTLSCSPISGHRSVSWYQQTPGQGLQFLFEYFSETQRNKGNFPGRFSGRQFSNSRSEMNVSTLELGDSALYLCASSYLGVQETQYFGPGTRLLVL.

CDR3 protein: CASSAYAGVSEGYTF. The CDR3 nucleotides are TGTGCCAGCAGCGCTTACGCAGGGGTTTCTGAGGGCTACACCTTC. The chain has TRBV9 and TRBJ1-2; D may be TRBD1 (6 bases). This CDR3 is 15 amino acids long. V lost 3 bases, J lost 8 bases, and 20 bases lay in between. Germline CDR1 reads SGDLS; CDR2 reads YYNGEE. Drawing the rest from reference TRBV9 and TRBJ1-2, the complete variable domain is DSGVTQTPKHLITATGQRVTLRCSPRSGDLSVYWYQQSLDQGLQFLIQYYNGEERAKGNILERFSAQQFPDLHSELNLSSLELGDSALYFCASSAYAGVSEGYTFGSGTRLTVV.

The CDR3 spells CASSLFFPGDTEAFF. CDR3 sequence (DNA): TGCGCCAGCAGCTTGTTCTTTCCCGGGGACACTGAAGCTTTCTTT. J is TRBJ1-1 and V is TRBV5-1; D remains unclear. Germline assignment: CDR1 SGHRS and CDR2 YFSETQ. V lost 1 base and J lost 3, with 13 bases in between. The CDR3 length is 15 residues.

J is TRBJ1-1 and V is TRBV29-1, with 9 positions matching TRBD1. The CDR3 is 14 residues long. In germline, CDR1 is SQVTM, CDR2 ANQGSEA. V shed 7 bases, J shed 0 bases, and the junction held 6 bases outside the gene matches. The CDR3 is CSDGQGSMNTEAFF. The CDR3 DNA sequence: TGCAGCGACGGACAGGGGTCCATGAACACTGAAGCTTTCTTT.

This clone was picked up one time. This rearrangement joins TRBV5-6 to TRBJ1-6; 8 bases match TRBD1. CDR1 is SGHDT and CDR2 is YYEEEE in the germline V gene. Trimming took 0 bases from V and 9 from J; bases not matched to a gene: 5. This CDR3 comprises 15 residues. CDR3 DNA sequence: TGTGCCAGCAGCTTGGACACAGGGGGATCTTCACCCCTCCACTTT. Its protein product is CASSLDTGGSSPLHF. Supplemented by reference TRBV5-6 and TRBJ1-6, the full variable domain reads DAGVTQSPTHLIKTRGQQVTLRCSPKSGHDTVSWYQQALGQGPQFIFQYYEEEERQRGNFPDRFSGHQFPNYSSELNVNALLLGDSALYLCASSLDTGGSSPLHFGNGTRLTVT.

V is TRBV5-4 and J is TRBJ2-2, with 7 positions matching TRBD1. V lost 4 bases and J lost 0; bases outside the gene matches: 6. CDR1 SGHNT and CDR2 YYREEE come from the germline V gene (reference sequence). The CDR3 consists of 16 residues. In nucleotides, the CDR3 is TGTGCCAGCAGCCCAAGACAGGGTACGAACACCGGGGAGCTGTTTTTT. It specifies CASSPRQGTNTGELFF. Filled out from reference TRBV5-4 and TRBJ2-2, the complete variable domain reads ETGVTQSPTHLIKTRGQQVTLRCSSQSGHNTVSWYQQALGQGPQFIFQYYREEENGRGNFPPRFSGLQFPNYSSELNVNALELDDSALYLCASSPRQGTNTGELFFGEGSRLTVL.

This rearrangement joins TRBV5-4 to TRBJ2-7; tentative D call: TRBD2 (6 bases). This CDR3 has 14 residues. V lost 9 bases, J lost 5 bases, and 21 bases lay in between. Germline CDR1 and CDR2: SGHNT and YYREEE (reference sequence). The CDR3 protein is CATGVPGASNEQYF. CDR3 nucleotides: TGTGCCACCGGGGTTCCGGGAGCGAGTAACGAGCAGTACTTC.

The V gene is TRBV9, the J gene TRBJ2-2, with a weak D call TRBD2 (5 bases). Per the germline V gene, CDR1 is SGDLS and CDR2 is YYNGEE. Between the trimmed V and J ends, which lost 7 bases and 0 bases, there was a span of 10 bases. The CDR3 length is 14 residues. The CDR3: CASRTAANTGELFF. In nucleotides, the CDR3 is TGTGCCAGCCGGACTGCCGCGAACACCGGGGAGCTGTTTTTT.

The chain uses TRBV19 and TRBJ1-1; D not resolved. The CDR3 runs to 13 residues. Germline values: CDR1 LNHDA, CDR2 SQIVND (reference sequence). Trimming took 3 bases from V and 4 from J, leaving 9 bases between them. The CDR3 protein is CASSIGFSTEAFF. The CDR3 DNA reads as TGTGCCAGTAGTATCGGATTTAGCACTGAAGCTTTCTTT.

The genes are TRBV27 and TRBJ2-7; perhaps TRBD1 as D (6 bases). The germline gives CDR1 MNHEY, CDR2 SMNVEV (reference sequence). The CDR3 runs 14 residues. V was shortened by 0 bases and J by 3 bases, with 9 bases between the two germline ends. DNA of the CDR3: TGTGCCAGCAGTTTATCGGGACAAAGCTACGAGCAGTACTTC. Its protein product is CASSLSGQSYEQYF.

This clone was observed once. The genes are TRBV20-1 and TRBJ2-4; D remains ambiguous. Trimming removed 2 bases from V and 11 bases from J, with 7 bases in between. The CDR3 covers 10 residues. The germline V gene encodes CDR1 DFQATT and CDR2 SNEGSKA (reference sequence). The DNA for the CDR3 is TGCAGTGCTAGATGGGGATTTCAGTACTTC. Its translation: CSARWGFQYF.

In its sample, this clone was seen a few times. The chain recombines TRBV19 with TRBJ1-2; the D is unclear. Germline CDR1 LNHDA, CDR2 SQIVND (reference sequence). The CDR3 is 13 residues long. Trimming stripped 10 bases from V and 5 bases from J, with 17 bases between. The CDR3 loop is CATSPGRGYGYTF. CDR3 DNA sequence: TGTGCCACCAGCCCCGGCCGGGGATATGGCTACACCTTC.

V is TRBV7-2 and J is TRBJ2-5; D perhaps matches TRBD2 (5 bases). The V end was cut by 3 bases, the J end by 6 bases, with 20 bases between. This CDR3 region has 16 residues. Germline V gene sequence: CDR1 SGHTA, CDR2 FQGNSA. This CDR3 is CASSLSMAGTGKTQYF. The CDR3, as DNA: TGTGCCAGCAGCTTGAGCATGGCAGGCACGGGGAAGACCCAGTACTTC.

The CDR3 sequence: CSARSLNTEAFF. DNA of the CDR3: TGCAGCGCCCGATCATTGAACACTGAAGCTTTCTTT. V is TRBV29-1 and J is TRBJ1-1; D gene ambiguous. Germline values: CDR1 SQVTM, CDR2 ANQGSEA. The CDR3 spans 12 residues. V lost 7 bases, J lost 0 bases, and 9 bases lay in between.

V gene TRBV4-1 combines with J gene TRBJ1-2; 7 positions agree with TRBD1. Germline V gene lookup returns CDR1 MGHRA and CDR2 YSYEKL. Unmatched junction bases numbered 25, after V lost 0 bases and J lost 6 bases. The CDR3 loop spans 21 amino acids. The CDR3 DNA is TGCGCCAGCAGCCAAGACGGTTCATATGTCGGCAGACAGGGACATGAGGATGGCTACACCTTC. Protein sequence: CASSQDGSYVGRQGHEDGYTF.

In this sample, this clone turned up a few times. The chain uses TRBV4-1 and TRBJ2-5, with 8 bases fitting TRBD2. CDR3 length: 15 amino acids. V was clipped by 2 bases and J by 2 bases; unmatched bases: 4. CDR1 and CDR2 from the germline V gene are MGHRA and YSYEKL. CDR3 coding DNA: TGCGCCAGCAGCCAAAGCCAGCGGGAGCAAGAGACCCAGTACTTC. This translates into CASSQSQREQETQYF.

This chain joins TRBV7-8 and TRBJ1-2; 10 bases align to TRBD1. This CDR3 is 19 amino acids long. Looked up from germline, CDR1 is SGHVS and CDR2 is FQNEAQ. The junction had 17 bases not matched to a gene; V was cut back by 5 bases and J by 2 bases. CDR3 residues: CASSPPLGTGVPLNYGYTF. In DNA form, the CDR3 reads TGTGCCAGCAGCCCGCCTTTAGGGACAGGGGTCCCTCTCAACTATGGCTACACCTTC.

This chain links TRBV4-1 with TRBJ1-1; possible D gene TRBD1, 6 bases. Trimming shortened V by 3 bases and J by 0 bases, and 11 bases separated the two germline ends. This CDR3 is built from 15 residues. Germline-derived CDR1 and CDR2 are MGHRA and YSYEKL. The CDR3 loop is CASSQYREMNTEAFF. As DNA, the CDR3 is TGCGCCAGCAGCCAGTACAGGGAGATGAACACTGAAGCTTTCTTT.

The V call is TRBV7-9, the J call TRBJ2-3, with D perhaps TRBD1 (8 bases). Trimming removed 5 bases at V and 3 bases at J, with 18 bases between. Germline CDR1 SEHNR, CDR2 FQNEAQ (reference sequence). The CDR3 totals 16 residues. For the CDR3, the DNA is TGTGCCAGCAGCCCCAGACAGGGGACTATTACAGATACGCAGTATTTT. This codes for CASSPRQGTITDTQYF.

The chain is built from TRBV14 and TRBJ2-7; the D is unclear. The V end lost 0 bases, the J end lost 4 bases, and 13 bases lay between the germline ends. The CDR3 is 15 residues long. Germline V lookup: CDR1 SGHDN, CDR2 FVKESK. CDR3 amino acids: CASSQDLVARYEQYF. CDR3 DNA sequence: TGTGCCAGCAGCCAAGATCTAGTGGCGAGGTACGAGCAGTACTTC.

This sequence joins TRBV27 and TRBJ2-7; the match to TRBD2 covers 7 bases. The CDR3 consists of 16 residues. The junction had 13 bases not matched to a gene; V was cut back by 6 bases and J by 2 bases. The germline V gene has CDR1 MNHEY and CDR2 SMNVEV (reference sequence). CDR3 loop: CASRVGGSRTTYEQYF. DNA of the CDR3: TGTGCCAGCAGGGTGGGCGGGAGTCGTACGACCTACGAGCAGTACTTC.